This is a list of T cell receptor beta chains from one sample in a study of OX40 agonist ivuxolimab in advanced cancers. Only in-frame clones appear in the TCRdb table, and some are missing; sequencing was by immunoSEQ multiplex PCR. The table shows roughly 86,000 clones, with 80% to 90% occurring only once. This material consisted of CD4+ or CD8+ T cells sorted from blood, taken in a trial of the OX40 agonist ivuxolimab. These TCRs come from an adult with an advanced solid tumor such as melanoma, head and neck, liver or kidney cancer. Each CDR3 is given with its conserved first and last residue.

v_gene: TRBV7-9
len: 12
j_gene: TRBJ2-7
CDR3aa: CASSFGSYEQYF

v_gene: TRBV28
len: 15
j_gene: TRBJ2-3
CDR3aa: CASNLGGGAGDTQYF

v_gene: TRBV6-5
len: 16
j_gene: TRBJ2-7
CDR3aa: CASSYGGRASSYEQYF

v_gene: TRBV18
len: 14
j_gene: TRBJ2-5
CDR3aa: CASSPSSAGETQYF

v_gene: TRBV2
len: 15
j_gene: TRBJ1-1
CDR3aa: CASREAGFFGTEAFF

v_gene: TRBV27
len: 13
j_gene: TRBJ1-2
CDR3aa: CASSFWQGYGYTF

v_gene: TRBV7-6
len: 16
j_gene: TRBJ2-2
CDR3aa: CASTLGRGRGTGELFF

v_gene: TRBV7-8
len: 13
j_gene: TRBJ2-2
CDR3aa: CASSSGSTGELFF

v_gene: TRBV28
len: 15
j_gene: TRBJ2-4
CDR3aa: CASSLAGGPKNIQYF

v_gene: TRBV5-4
len: 16
j_gene: TRBJ2-5
CDR3aa: CASSASGGSFTRTQYF